Below, one TCR beta chain is given with its context. Its antigen specificity is not known. Per-base quality was not reported, and no clone a single base away is much larger than it. V is shortened by 6 bases, J by 2 bases, and the region joining them spans 15 bases. From the cysteine through the phenylalanine, the CDR3 covers 14 amino acids. The kept DNA is CDR3 alone, 42 bases in frame from the first base. In the germline V gene, CDR1 corresponds to SQVTM and CDR2 to ANQGSEA. The library was prepared using the immunoSEQ multiplex PCR assay. For the multiplex PCR, a mixture combining 60 forward primers for TCR Vbeta segments and 13 reverse primers for TCR Jbeta segments was used. A multiplex PCR assay on genomic DNA amplified the CDR3 region of rearranged TCR beta genes. The Illumina HiSeq System was used to sequence the amplified TCR beta libraries as 87-base-pair reads. The authors' pipeline ran thus. A later analysis tallied 80 million to 95 million unique TCR beta chains across the 660 or so repertoires, and some 12 million of those chains were shared by two or more donors. A nearest-neighbor algorithm error-corrected the raw reads and collapsed the reads into unique sequences, merging closely related sequences to remove PCR and sequencing errors. CDR3 sequences were aligned to IMGT reference sequences to assign V, D and J gene segments. For a sequence to be retained, at least a six-nucleotide match to both a V gene segment and a J gene segment was required. Rearrangements were called productive when the CDR3 lacked stop codons and stayed in frame with V and J; all others were non-productive. Following IMGT convention, CDR3 was defined as the stretch from the second conserved V-encoded cysteine up to the conserved J-encoded phenylalanine. The earlier analysis of 500 to 650 of the donors excluded any sequence lacking an unambiguous match to a single V gene segment. In an earlier analysis of around 590 of the donors, a V segment was called functional when productive rearrangements were above 56.7%, and segregating when the standard deviation between donors exceeded 5%. A statistical classification framework was built to diagnose cytomegalovirus status from the catalog of TCR beta chain sequences. A later analysis assigned V and J genes by comparing TCR nucleotide sequences with IMGT/GENE-DB human TR gene sequences. Using the TCRdist pipeline, a later analysis assigned CDR3 sequences along with most-parsimonious VDJ recombination scenarios. In a later analysis, every TCR beta chain was defined by the combination of its CDR3 amino acid sequence and its V-gene family, and reads without a unique V-gene family were dropped. A later analysis removed roughly 590 highly shared, low-generation-probability nucleotide sequences to deal with suspected cross-contamination and a sequencing artifact. For each public chain, a later analysis derived a clonal expansion index from normalized ranks of inferred template counts within each repertoire. In a later analysis, generation probabilities were computed using a VDJ recombination model fitted to out-of-frame rearrangements, and the results were checked against IGoR. In a later analysis, hypergeometric tests were used to score TCR-TCR, TCR-HLA and TCR-CMV co-occurrence, with a repertoire-size bias correction applied to TCR pairs. In a later analysis, false discovery rates were estimated by permuting HLA or CMV assignments 20 times. In a later analysis, co-occurring TCRs were grouped with DBSCAN, and TCRdist sequence similarity was added when clustering was performed within HLA-allele-positive subsets. Repertoires with fewer than 30,000 or more than 120,000 public chains were left out of co-occurrence clustering, as were several repertoires with anomalous nucleotide sharing. This immuneACCESS table, as held by TCRdb, lists in-frame sequences with V and J called but not all clones. Of the missing ones, under half trace to an unresolved V gene in checked studies; the others have no known cause. The V and J calls and clone size are taken from that table; D and trimming were inferred from the DNA. The sample contains fewer than 150,000 clones, more than 75% of them found a single time. 3.9% of the sample is in the top ten clones.

The cohort was made up of under 800 healthy bone marrow donors. All cohort members were sampled while nominally healthy, although unrecorded immune exposures were likely present. The donor tested CMV seronegative and was one of the 352 seronegative cohort members. Every donor gave a peripheral blood sample, and the peripheral blood mononuclear cells from that sample were used for TCR beta sequencing. The Qiagen DNeasy Blood Extraction Kit was used to extract genomic DNA from the blood cell samples. The sample originates from a study of cytomegalovirus exposure and HLA in healthy donors (dated by TCRdb to the late 2010s). Context from the whole study: In an earlier analysis of 450 to 750 of the donors, roughly 300 Gb of sequence data and 117 million unique TCR beta sequences from about 179 million T cells were reported. About 320 gigabases of sequencing data and around 87 million unique TCR sequences were included in an early release covering 500 to 750 HLA-typed donors. Of the 398 genotyped donors, roughly 85% fell in the genetic ancestry cluster associated with self-reported Caucasian donors. The aim of the study was to test whether cataloging public T cell receptors could identify signatures of past pathogen exposure. The study used immunosequencing to profile the T cell repertoires of several hundred subjects and linked those repertoires to cytomegalovirus serostatus. A separate validation cohort of over 95 different subjects was used in addition to the approximately 610-subject first cohort. The study combined high-throughput TCR immunosequencing, statistical association of individual TCRs with disease status, and machine learning to predict cytomegalovirus infection status. In a later analysis, previously published TCR beta repertoires from roughly 710 donors were re-analyzed and high-resolution HLA genotyping was added so that TCR occurrence patterns could be studied. The later analysis used no new phenotypic data to find candidate immune exposures, relying instead on TCR beta sequences and their occurrence across donors. To decide whether each TCR beta V gene segment behaved as functional or pseudogenic, an earlier analysis of 587 of the donors relied on high-throughput TCR beta sequencing. Donor age, sex, ethnicity and CMV serostatus were compiled together with the repertoire data. A later genetic analysis took genome-wide SNP genotypes for about three fifths of the roughly 670 donors and used that subset as a discovery cohort. All discovery cohort repertoires had been generated on a single sequencing platform. HLA typing included class I and class II loci at four-digit resolution. Typing coverage differed by locus: A, B, C, DRB1 and DQB1 were typed in about 629-640 donors, DQA1 in about 510, DPA1 in approximately 600, and DPB1 in 450 to 480. Four to six DR-DQ haplotypes were handled as single units for association and clustering, since linkage in the cohort was strong. Across around 400 genotyped donors of the cohort, an average of roughly 250,000 unique TCR beta nucleotide sequences per donor were sequenced, and roughly 20% of those sequences were non-productive.

What the authors observed across the whole study: According to a later analysis, TCR association rates differed among HLA loci, with DRB1 alleles showing the most associated TCRs and HLA-C alleles showing the fewest. At a false discovery rate of 0.05, a later analysis linked roughly 17,000 TCR beta sequences to specific HLA alleles. Sequencing depth was assumed to be roughly uniform across donors in the presence/absence analyses, though that assumption may not hold. In an earlier analysis of 587 of the donors, most TCR beta V segments appeared in productive rearrangements about 87% or about 30% of the time, broadly matching IMGT annotations. When HLA alleles, especially DR and DQ, strongly co-occurred, attributing TCR associations to individual alleles was difficult. According to a later genetic analysis, donors in an Asian-associated ancestry cluster had fewer N-insertions in productive TCRs than the approximately 630-donor mean. This cohort had only TCR beta chains sequenced, and the lack of alpha or paired-chain data limited which features could be detected. Cytomegalovirus status was reported to be diagnosed by the classifier with high specificity and sensitivity in both the original and validation cohorts. A further reported finding was that TCR beta sequences accurately predicted the HLA-A and HLA-B alleles for most subjects in the first cohort. Most TCR sequences were observed very rarely across donors, whereas some public TCRs were present in many individuals. A cluster of highly shared sequence variants was judged likely to be a technical artifact of the sequencing pipeline. V-gene and J-gene trimming of TCR beta chains was associated with a missense DCLRE1C variant in a later genetic analysis, and the association was replicated in an independent cohort. The only immune exposure information available for the cohort was CMV serostatus. The authors suggested that the approach could potentially be extended to other disease states and immunological phenotypes. Because some donors lacked HLA typing at each locus, the association tests relied only on the typed subset. A later analysis reported that several top co-occurrence clusters appeared linked to parvovirus B19, influenza, CMV and Epstein-Barr virus. Some IMGT-functional V segments, including TRBV6-2 and TRBV6-3, could not be told apart with the 87-base-pair reads, so those segments were excluded. A few of the identified cytomegalovirus-associated TCR beta chains were confirmed in vitro to be specific for cytomegalovirus antigens. According to a later analysis, most CMV-associated TCR beta chains appeared to be HLA-restricted, and the HLA associations seemed to be driven largely by CMV exposure. The earlier analysis of about 600 of the donors excluded 15 to 20 rarely observed V segments, including chromosome 9 orphons, because counts were too low. Linkage disequilibrium might explain the correlated functional status among segregating V segments, but an unknown experimental factor could not be ruled out. A total of 150 to 200 TCR beta chains were listed by the study as associated with cytomegalovirus. In a later analysis, HLA-associated TCR beta chains were found to be more clonally expanded and to have lower generation probabilities than equally common non-associated chains.

The sequence is built from TRBV29-1 and TRBJ2-3, and perhaps TRBD1 as D gene, on 6 matching bases. Sequenced sample: PBMCs. This clonotype originated in a man younger than 35 in good health and CMV-seronegative. CDR3 reads: CSVRPQGSTDTQYF. The sequence in DNA is TGCAGCGTCAGACCTCAGGGGTCCACAGATACGCAGTATTTT.